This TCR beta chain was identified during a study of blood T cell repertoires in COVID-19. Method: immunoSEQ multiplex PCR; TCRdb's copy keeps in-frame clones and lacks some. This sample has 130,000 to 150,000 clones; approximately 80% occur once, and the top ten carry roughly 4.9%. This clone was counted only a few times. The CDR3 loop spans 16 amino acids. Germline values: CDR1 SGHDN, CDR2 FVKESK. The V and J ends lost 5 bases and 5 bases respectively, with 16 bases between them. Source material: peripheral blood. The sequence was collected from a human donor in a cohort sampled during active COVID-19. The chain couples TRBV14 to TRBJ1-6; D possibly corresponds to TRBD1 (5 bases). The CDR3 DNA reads TGTGCCAGCAGCACCCAGGGTGGGTCTCATAATTCACCCCTCCACTTT. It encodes CASSTQGGSHNSPLHF.